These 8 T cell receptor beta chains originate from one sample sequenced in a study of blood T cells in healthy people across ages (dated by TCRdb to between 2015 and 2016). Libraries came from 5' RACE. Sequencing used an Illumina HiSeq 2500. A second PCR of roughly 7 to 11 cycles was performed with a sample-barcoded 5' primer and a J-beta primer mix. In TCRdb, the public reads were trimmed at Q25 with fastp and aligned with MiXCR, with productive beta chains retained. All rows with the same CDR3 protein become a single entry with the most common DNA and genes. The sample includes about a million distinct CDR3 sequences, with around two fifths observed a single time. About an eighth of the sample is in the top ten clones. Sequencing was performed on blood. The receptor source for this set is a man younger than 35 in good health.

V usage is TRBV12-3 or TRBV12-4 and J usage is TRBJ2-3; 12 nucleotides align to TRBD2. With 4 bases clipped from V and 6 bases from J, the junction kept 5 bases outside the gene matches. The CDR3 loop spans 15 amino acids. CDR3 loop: CASSSSGGGPDTQYF. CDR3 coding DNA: TGTGCCAGCAGTTCTAGCGGGGGGGGCCCCGATACGCAGTATTTT.

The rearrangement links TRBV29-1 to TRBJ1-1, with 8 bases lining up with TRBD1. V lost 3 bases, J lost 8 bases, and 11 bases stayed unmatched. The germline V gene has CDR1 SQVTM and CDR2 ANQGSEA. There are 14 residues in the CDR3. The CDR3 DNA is TGCAGCGTTGATCTAACAGGACAGGGTCAGGAAGCTTTCTTT. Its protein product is CSVDLTGQGQEAFF.

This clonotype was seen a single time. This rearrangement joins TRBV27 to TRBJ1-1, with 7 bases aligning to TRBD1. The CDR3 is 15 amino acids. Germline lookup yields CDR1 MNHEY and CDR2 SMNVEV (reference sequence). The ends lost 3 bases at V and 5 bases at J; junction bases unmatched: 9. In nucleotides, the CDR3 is TGTGCCAGCAGTTTGGGACAGTCGAGACGGACTGAAGCTTTCTTT. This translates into CASSLGQSRRTEAFF.

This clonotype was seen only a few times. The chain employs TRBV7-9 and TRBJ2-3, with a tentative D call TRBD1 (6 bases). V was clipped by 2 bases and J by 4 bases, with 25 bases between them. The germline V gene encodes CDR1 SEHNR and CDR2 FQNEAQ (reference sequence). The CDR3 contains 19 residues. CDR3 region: CASSLLPLKGVRKADTQYF. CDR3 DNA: TGTGCCAGCAGCTTATTGCCGTTGAAGGGGGTGAGGAAAGCAGATACGCAGTATTTT.

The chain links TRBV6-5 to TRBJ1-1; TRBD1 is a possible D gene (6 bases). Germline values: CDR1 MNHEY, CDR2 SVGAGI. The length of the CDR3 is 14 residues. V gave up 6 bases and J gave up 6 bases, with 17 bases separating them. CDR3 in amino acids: CASRPGHRGAEAFF. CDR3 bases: TGTGCCAGCAGACCGGGACACCGGGGGGCTGAAGCTTTCTTT.

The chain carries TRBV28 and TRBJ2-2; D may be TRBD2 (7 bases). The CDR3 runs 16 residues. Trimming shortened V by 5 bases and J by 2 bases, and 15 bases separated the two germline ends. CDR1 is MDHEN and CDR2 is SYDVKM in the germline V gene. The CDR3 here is CASSVYGGANTGELFF. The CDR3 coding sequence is TGTGCCAGCAGTGTCTATGGGGGGGCCAACACCGGGGAGCTGTTTTTT.

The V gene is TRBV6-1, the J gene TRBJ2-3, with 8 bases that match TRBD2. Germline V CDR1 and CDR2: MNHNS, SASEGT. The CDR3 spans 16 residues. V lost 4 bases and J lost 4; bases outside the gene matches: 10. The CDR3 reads CASSVGTRPRADTQYF. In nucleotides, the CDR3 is TGTGCCAGCAGTGTTGGGACTAGGCCCCGCGCAGATACGCAGTATTTT.

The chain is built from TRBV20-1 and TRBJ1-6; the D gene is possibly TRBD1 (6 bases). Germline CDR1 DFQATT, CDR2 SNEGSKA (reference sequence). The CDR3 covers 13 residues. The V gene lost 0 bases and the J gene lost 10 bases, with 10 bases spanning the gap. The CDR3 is CSARETGLSPLHF. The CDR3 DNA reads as TGCAGTGCTAGAGAAACAGGGTTGTCACCCCTCCACTTT.